Listed below are T cell receptor beta chains from one sample, sequenced in a study of blood T cell repertoires in COVID-19. The method was immunoSEQ multiplex PCR; TCRdb's version includes in-frame clones alone and lacks a portion of them. In the table there are roughly 100,000 clones, 65% to 90% of which are singletons. The sample comprised peripheral blood. These receptors all come from an elderly man with acute or convalescent COVID-19. The CDR3 runs from the conserved cysteine through the conserved F or W. Fields, in order: J gene, V gene, clone size, D gene, CDR3 protein, CDR3 DNA. A D gene is named only where the DNA matches it firmly. Clone size is shown for a subset of rows, as once, few, many or a class of expanded clone.

TRBJ1-2	TRBV24-1	NA	TRBD1	CATSESGQERGYTF	TGTGCCACCAGTGAGTCGGGACAGGAGAGAGGCTACACCTTC
TRBJ1-2	TRBV4-3	NA	TRBD1	CASSHLSGGENGYTF	TGCGCCAGCAGCCATTTATCAGGGGGCGAGAATGGCTACACCTTC
TRBJ1-5	TRBV28	once	NA	CATDRYRGQPQHF	TGTGCCACAGACAGATACAGAGGTCAGCCCCAGCATTTT
TRBJ1-1	TRBV5-1	NA	NA	CASSLGTANTEAFF	TGCGCCAGCAGCTTGGGGACAGCGAACACTGAAGCTTTCTTT
TRBJ1-4	TRBV5-1	NA	TRBD1	CASSPGGTGTNEKLFF	TGCGCCAGCAGCCCCGGGGGGACAGGGACTAATGAAAAACTGTTTTTT
TRBJ2-3	TRBV28	NA	NA	CASSLAEPYTQYF	TGTGCCAGCAGCTTAGCGGAACCGTATACGCAGTATTTT
TRBJ2-1	TRBV5-1	NA	NA	CASSSLPRGPYNEQFF	TGCGCCAGCAGCTCCCTACCTAGAGGGCCCTACAATGAGCAGTTCTTC
TRBJ1-4	TRBV11-2	once	NA	CASSLGPSNEKLFF	TGTGCCAGCAGCTTAGGTCCGTCTAATGAAAAACTGTTTTTT
TRBJ2-3	TRBV28	NA	NA	CASSLGQSTDTQYF	TGTGCCAGCAGTCTAGGACAAAGCACAGATACGCAGTATTTT
TRBJ2-6	TRBV5-6	NA	TRBD2	CASTSGGSNAF	TGTGCCAGCACCTCGGGGGGGTCCAACGCTTTC
TRBJ1-2	TRBV28	NA	TRBD1	CASSTLGQGSYGYTF	TGTGCCAGCAGTACCCTCGGACAGGGTAGCTATGGCTACACCTTC
TRBJ2-1	TRBV11-3	NA	TRBD1	CASSSLRGLGEQFF	TGTGCCAGCAGCTCCCTGAGGGGGCTTGGTGAGCAGTTCTTC
TRBJ2-7	TRBV30	few	NA	CASRGSYEQYF	TGTGCCTCCAGGGGCTCCTACGAGCAGTACTTC
TRBJ1-1	TRBV5-1	NA	NA	CASSLVEGWGTEAFF	TGCGCCAGCAGCTTGGTCGAGGGATGGGGCACTGAAGCTTTCTTT
TRBJ2-2	TRBV28	NA	TRBD2	CASSLAGGSPGGTGELFF	TGTGCCAGCAGTTTAGCGGGAGGCTCCCCGGGGGGCACCGGGGAGCTGTTTTTT
TRBJ2-5	TRBV15	once	TRBD2	CATSREGLAGTETQYF	TGTGCCACCAGCAGAGAGGGACTAGCGGGAACAGAGACCCAGTACTTC
TRBJ1-1	TRBV19	once	NA	CASSIKRQFMNTEAFF	TGTGCCAGTAGTATAAAGAGACAGTTCATGAACACTGAAGCTTTCTTT
TRBJ2-1	TRBV7-6	few	TRBD2	CASSSLAGGYNEQFF	TGTGCCAGCAGCTCTCTAGCGGGAGGCTACAATGAGCAGTTCTTC
TRBJ1-2	TRBV6-5	NA	TRBD1	CASSSGTVGNYGYTF	TGTGCCAGCAGTTCCGGGACAGTGGGGAACTATGGCTACACCTTC
TRBJ1-1	TRBV9	NA	NA	CASSVGSFLNTEAFF	TGTGCCAGCAGCGTAGGAAGCTTTTTGAACACTGAAGCTTTCTTT
TRBJ2-1	TRBV3-1/TRBV3-2	NA	TRBD1	CASSRGQGRYNEQFF	TGTGCCAGCAGCCGCGGACAGGGCCGCTACAATGAGCAGTTCTTC
TRBJ1-4	TRBV28	NA	NA	CASRSLGGSGEKLFF	TGTGCCAGCAGGTCCCTGGGGGGGTCGGGTGAAAAACTGTTTTTT
TRBJ2-5	TRBV5-1	NA	TRBD1	CASSWTGGKETQYF	TGCGCCAGCAGCTGGACAGGGGGGAAAGAGACCCAGTACTTC
TRBJ1-5	TRBV18	NA	TRBD1	CASSRGQTFGPQHF	TGTGCCAGCTCACGGGGACAGACTTTCGGGCCCCAGCATTTT
TRBJ2-2	TRBV28	NA	TRBD2	CASSEIPGLVLTGELFF	TGTGCCAGCAGTGAAATTCCGGGACTAGTGCTTACCGGGGAGCTGTTTTTT
TRBJ1-2	TRBV5-1	few	TRBD1	CASSTGQGHYGYTF	TGCGCCAGCAGCACCGGACAGGGCCACTATGGCTACACCTTC
TRBJ1-1	TRBV6-1	many	NA	CASSDGVRYTEAFF	TGTGCCAGCAGTGACGGAGTGAGGTACACTGAAGCTTTCTTT
TRBJ1-2	TRBV14	few	NA	CASSPLEDNYGYTF	TGTGCCAGCAGCCCCCTCGAGGACAATTATGGCTACACCTTC
TRBJ2-7	TRBV6-5	NA	NA	CASSYGPYEQYF	TGTGCCAGCAGTTACGGGCCCTACGAGCAGTACTTC
TRBJ2-1	TRBV4-1	few	TRBD2	CASSQVGTSGSREQFF	TGCGCCAGCAGCCAAGTGGGGACTAGCGGGAGCAGGGAGCAGTTCTTC
TRBJ1-5	TRBV28	NA	NA	CASSLRMNQPQHF	TGTGCCAGCAGTCTCAGGATGAATCAGCCCCAGCATTTT
TRBJ2-3	TRBV29-1	NA	TRBD2	CSVYLAGGAFTQYF	TGCAGCGTCTACTTAGCGGGAGGGGCATTTACGCAGTATTTT
TRBJ2-3	TRBV9	NA	NA	CASSVGGVPDTQYF	TGTGCCAGCAGCGTCGGCGGGGTCCCAGATACGCAGTATTTT
TRBJ1-1	TRBV5-1	once	TRBD1	CASSSIGQGNTEAFF	TGCGCCAGCAGCTCAATAGGACAGGGGAACACTGAAGCTTTCTTT
TRBJ2-3	TRBV6-5	NA	NA	CASSHRQVNTDTQYF	TGTGCCAGCAGTCATCGACAGGTGAACACAGATACGCAGTATTTT
TRBJ2-2	TRBV6-1	NA	TRBD1	CASSEAQGVDTGELFF	TGTGCCAGCAGTGAAGCGCAGGGGGTCGACACCGGGGAGCTGTTTTTT